This T cell receptor (beta chain) was sequenced in a study of human T cells and chemical hapten exposure. TCRdb recomputed calls from the RACE reads with MiXCR, one row per CDR3 protein. The table has roughly 260,000 distinct CDR3 sequences, 7.5% to 10% seen once. Only a few counts were recorded for this clonotype. Trimming took off 6 bases at V and 5 bases at J, with 16 bases between the two ends. This CDR3 is 14 amino acids long. The time point was: pre-sensitization, week 0. Noted treatment: therapeutic diphenylcyclopropenone sensitization with weekly scalp DPC. Unfractionated whole blood was the source of the extracted total RNA.

The sequencing here drew on whole blood, taken in connection with sensitization to the hapten diphenylcyclopropenone (DPC). This chain connects TRBV12-3 or TRBV12-4 to TRBJ2-5; the D gene is possibly TRBD2 (6 bases). The sequence came from a woman aged 35 to 49 with alopecia areata. Some clones in this sample may be carry-over from other donors' samples. CDR3 residues: CASSFTTRGETQYF. The CDR3 DNA reads as TGTGCCAGCAGCTTTACCACCCGGGGGGAGACCCAGTACTTC.